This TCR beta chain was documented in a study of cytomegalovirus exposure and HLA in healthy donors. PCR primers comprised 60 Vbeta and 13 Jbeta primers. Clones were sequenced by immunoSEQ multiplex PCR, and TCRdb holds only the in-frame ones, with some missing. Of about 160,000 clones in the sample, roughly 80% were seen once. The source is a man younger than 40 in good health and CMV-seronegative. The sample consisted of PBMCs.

CDR3 sequence (DNA): TGCGCCAGCAGCCCCCACGGGACTACAACCGGGGAGCTGTTTTTT. This translates into CASSPHGTTTGELFF. The chain has TRBV4-3 and TRBJ2-2; 7 bases are shared with TRBD2. Unmatched junction bases numbered 7, after V lost 4 bases and J lost 5 bases. Per germline, CDR1 LGHNA and CDR2 YSLEER. The CDR3 length is 15 residues.